This is a list of T cell receptor beta chains from one sample in a study of shared clonotypes between healthy human individuals. Using immunoSEQ multiplex PCR, the repertoire was profiled, and TCRdb retains in-frame clones only, with some absent. The sample has about 1.1 million clones, approximately 75% seen once. The sequenced sample consisted of memory CD4+ T cells from PBMCs. The receptors were sampled from a man aged 18 to 35 in good health. Some clones in this sample may be carry-over from other donors' samples. Each CDR3 is given with its conserved first and last residue.

TRBJ1-2 | TRBV5-1 | CASSPQTNYGYTF
TRBJ2-7 | TRBV28 | CASSAVGGSRHEQYF
TRBJ1-2 | TRBV30 | CAWSPQGQGNYGYTF
TRBJ2-1 | TRBV10-3 | CAITGTSGFSYNEQFF
TRBJ2-7 | TRBV4-3 | CASSQGRAGGRYF
TRBJ2-3 | TRBV5-1 | CASSLGQDTQYF
TRBJ1-1 | TRBV7-2 | CASSLSAGMNTEAFF
TRBJ2-5 | TRBV27 | CASSNDSRWETQYF
TRBJ1-1 | TRBV6-6 | CASTRSGYTEAFF
TRBJ1-2 | TRBV5-1 | CASSLEGQGADGYTF
TRBJ2-7 | TRBV7-2 | CASSPYWGTTYEQYF
TRBJ2-4 | TRBV18 | CASSPFGVRLAKNIQYF
TRBJ1-2 | TRBV7-9 | CASSFERYGYTF
TRBJ2-5 | TRBV2 | CASSEQGGETQYF
TRBJ2-3 | TRBV28 | CASSFGGAVDTQYF
TRBJ2-7 | TRBV7-9 | CASSTDRVAYEQYF
TRBJ2-7 | TRBV27 | CASSFGRAAEQYF
TRBJ2-2 | TRBV7-3 | CASSLTFRQGSTGELFF
TRBJ1-4 | TRBV11-2 | CASSPLGQGGEKLFF
TRBJ2-3 | TRBV5-4 | CASSLGVTSTDTQYF
TRBJ2-2 | TRBV28 | CASSSGASNTGELFF
TRBJ1-4 | TRBV28 | CASSPHGGQPNEKLFF
TRBJ2-7 | TRBV18 | CASSPRDSAYEQYF
TRBJ2-1 | TRBV7-2 | CASSLMAGSYNEQFF
TRBJ2-5 | TRBV2 | CASSAASRETQYF
TRBJ2-1 | TRBV2 | CASSRRNEQFF
TRBJ2-3 | TRBV28 | CASIAAGGRVTDTQYF
TRBJ1-3 | TRBV19 | CAASPGATPGNTIYF
TRBJ2-5 | TRBV20-1 | CSAQPKETQYF
TRBJ1-1 | TRBV10-2 | CASTLAGGNTEAFF
TRBJ1-4 | TRBV2 | CASSRGGAYEKLFF
TRBJ2-7 | TRBV5-4 | CASSPPGLAGGSSYEQYF
TRBJ2-5 | TRBV11-1 | CASSPGTGKGLAGLGYF
TRBJ1-3 | TRBV5-1 | CASSLELSGGKGAAGNTIYF
TRBJ1-2 | TRBV30 | CAYSDGYGYTF
TRBJ2-3 | TRBV4-1 | CASSQAKQGITDKTQYF
TRBJ1-3 | TRBV7-9 | CASSLAGAGNTIYF
TRBJ1-2 | TRBV27 | CASFTRVGGYEGYTF
TRBJ1-2 | TRBV7-2 | CASSHPRQSNYGYTF
TRBJ2-7 | TRBV6-5 | CASTPPGSLSYEQYF
TRBJ2-3 | TRBV7-2 | CASSRAGTGADTQYF
TRBJ2-2 | TRBV5-1 | CASSFVGLVPGLPNTGELFF
TRBJ2-6 | TRBV11-1 | CASSRLIGAGANVLTF
TRBJ1-1 | TRBV7-9 | CASSLKRVHGDTEAFF
TRBJ1-1 | TRBV19 | CASSEGSRPGAFF
TRBJ2-5 | TRBV18 | CASSGSGSETQYF
TRBJ1-5 | TRBV2 | CTSSGGPRGNQPQHF
TRBJ1-4 | TRBV18 | CASSPPSTNEKLFF
TRBJ2-3 | TRBV7-2 | CASSDRTLTDTQYF
TRBJ1-1 | TRBV14 | CASSRSKNTEAFF
TRBJ2-2 | TRBV30 | CAWTTLGPKSTGELFF
TRBJ2-3 | TRBV5-1 | CASSFRLAWAQETQYF
TRBJ2-1 | TRBV5-1 | CASSYAGTWQFF
TRBJ2-2 | TRBV5-4 | CASSGTGATGELFF
TRBJ2-1 | TRBV10-3 | CAISESWYSYNEQFF
TRBJ1-3 | TRBV9 | CASSERISGNTIYF
TRBJ2-5 | TRBV18 | CASSPRIGGTGETQYF
TRBJ2-6 | TRBV4-2 | CASSVPGQLSSGANVLTF